Listed below are T cell receptor beta chains from one sample, sequenced in a study of T cells in Graves' hyperthyroidism and ophthalmopathy. TCRdb independently ran MiXCR on the multiplex PCR reads; one entry per CDR3 protein. Of some 350,000 distinct CDR3 sequences listed, roughly 13% were seen once; the top ten hold around 32%. Sequencing was performed on blood. The origin of the receptors is a woman between 40 and 55 years old with Graves' ophthalmopathy. CDR3s include the opening cysteine and the closing phenylalanine or tryptophan.

v_call	j_call	cdr3_aa
TRBV29-1	TRBJ1-1	CSVTAGQNTEAFF
TRBV29-1	TRBJ2-1	CSVKDRTVSEQFF
TRBV29-1	TRBJ1-1	CSVVGGLGDTEAFF
TRBV28	TRBJ2-1	CASTARREGRNEQFF
TRBV19	TRBJ2-3	CASSVLPGLARGRTDTQYF
TRBV10-3	TRBJ2-1	CAISESAAGRNEQFF
TRBV7-9	TRBJ2-1	CASSLTSGGYWDEQFF
TRBV7-2	TRBJ2-7	CASSLRDAGRGYEQYF
TRBV28	TRBJ2-1	CASSFGGGLGNEQFF
TRBV6-1	TRBJ2-5	CASSLMEGMGLETQYF